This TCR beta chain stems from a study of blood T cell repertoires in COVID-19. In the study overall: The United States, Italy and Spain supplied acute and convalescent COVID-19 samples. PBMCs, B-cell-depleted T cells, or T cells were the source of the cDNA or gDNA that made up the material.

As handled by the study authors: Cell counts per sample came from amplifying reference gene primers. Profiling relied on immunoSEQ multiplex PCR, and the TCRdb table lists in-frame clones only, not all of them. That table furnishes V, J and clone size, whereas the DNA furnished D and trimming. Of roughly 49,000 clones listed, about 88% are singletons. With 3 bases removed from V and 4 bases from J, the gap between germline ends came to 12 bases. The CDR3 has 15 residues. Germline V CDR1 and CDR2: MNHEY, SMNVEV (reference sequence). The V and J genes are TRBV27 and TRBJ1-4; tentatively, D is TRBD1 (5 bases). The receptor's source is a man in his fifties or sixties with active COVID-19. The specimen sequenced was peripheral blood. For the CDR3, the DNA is TGTGCCAGCAGTTTCTCAGCCGGGGGTAATGAAAAACTGTTTTTT. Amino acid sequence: CASSFSAGGNEKLFF.